This T cell receptor beta chain was profiled in a study of cytomegalovirus exposure and HLA in healthy donors. Overall study: Roughly 170 million T cells yielded 117 million unique TCR beta sequences in earlier analysis. Study-level results: Cytomegalovirus status was reportedly diagnosed by the classifier with high sensitivity and specificity. Later, TCR association rates were found to vary by HLA locus, highest for DRB1 and lowest for HLA-C.

Remarks on this clone: Its specificity is not known.

The PCR used 60 Vbeta and 13 Jbeta primers. Methods used by the authors: Tens of millions of unique TCR beta chains, 10 million to 13 million of them shared, were counted by a later analysis. Profiling relied on immunoSEQ multiplex PCR, and the TCRdb table lists in-frame clones only, not all of them. Clone size and V and J calls were adopted from that table, with D and trimming inferred from the DNA. There are roughly 100,000 clones in the sample; 60% to 80% occur only once, and approximately 3% lies in the top ten. This clonotype was sampled from a man aged 55-75 years in good health and CMV-seronegative. Sequenced: PBMCs.

The CDR3 region is CATSRDPSEQFF. CDR3 nucleotide sequence: TGTGCCACCAGCAGAGATCCGAGTGAGCAGTTCTTC. V usage is TRBV15 and J usage is TRBJ2-1; no definite D call. The CDR3 runs to 12 residues. V gave up 0 bases and J gave up 9 bases, with 6 bases separating them. Germline CDR1 reads LNHNV; CDR2 reads YYDKDF (reference sequence).